Below, 24 T cell receptor beta chains from the same sample are listed, as sequenced in a study of blood T cell repertoires in COVID-19 (TCRdb year 2020). The library was generated by the immunoSEQ multiplex PCR assay. TCRdb obtained this table from immuneACCESS and retained in-frame rearrangements with V and J assigned. These tables miss some clones; where compared with another copy, unresolved V genes account for less than half of the shortfall, and the remainder is unexplained. The sample table records 95,000 to 150,000 clones; over 70% of these occur just once. The ten largest clones capture roughly 2% of the sample. The specimen was peripheral blood. The receptors come from a man between 65 and 80 years old with acute or convalescent COVID-19.

The V and J genes are TRBV5-1 and TRBJ1-6; D is unresolved. CDR3 length: 15 residues. Germline V gene sequence: CDR1 SGHRS, CDR2 YFSETQ. V gave up 5 bases and J gave up 8 bases, with 17 bases separating them. In DNA form, the CDR3 reads TGCGCCAGCAGTGAACGGGGAATGGATCATTCACCCCTCCACTTT. Protein: CASSERGMDHSPLHF. The variable domain in full, with the rest retrieved from reference TRBV5-1 and TRBJ1-6, is KAGVTQTPRYLIKTRGQQVTLSCSPISGHRSVSWYQQTPGQGLQFLFEYFSETQRNKGNFPGRFSGRQFSNSRSEMNVSTLELGDSALYLCASSERGMDHSPLHFGNGTRLTVT.

The chain recombines TRBV5-1 with TRBJ1-1, with 8 bases that match TRBD1. This CDR3 spans 13 amino acids. Germline CDR1 is SGHRS and CDR2 is YFSETQ. V was pared by 3 bases and J by 4 bases, with 2 bases of the junction left unmatched. CDR3 coding DNA: TGCGCCAGCAGCTCTACAGGGGGCACTGAAGCTTTCTTT. This encodes CASSSTGGTEAFF.

This clone was detected only a few times. V gene TRBV10-1 combines with J gene TRBJ2-1; D is uncertain. The germline gives CDR1 WNHNN, CDR2 SYGVQD (reference sequence). The V gene lost 7 bases and the J gene lost 8 bases, with 15 bases spanning the gap. CDR3 size: 13 residues. CDR3 residues: CASTGRSRDEQFF. CDR3 sequence (DNA): TGCGCCAGCACTGGCCGGAGCCGGGATGAGCAGTTCTTC.

This chain connects TRBV6-2 or TRBV6-3 to TRBJ2-6; D perhaps matches TRBD1 (6 bases). The CDR3 is 18 amino acids. Trimming stripped 5 bases from V and 0 bases from J, with 17 bases between. Per the germline V gene, CDR1 is MNHEY and CDR2 is SVGEGT. The CDR3 DNA is TGTGCCAGCAGTGGCCACAGGGAGACCCTCTCTGGGGCCAACGTCCTGACTTTC. This gives the protein CASSGHRETLSGANVLTF.

This chain links TRBV5-1 with TRBJ2-3; D is possibly TRBD1 (6 bases). The CDR3 has 16 residues. Germline CDR1 is SGHRS and CDR2 is YFSETQ. V was trimmed by 3 bases and J by 0 bases, leaving 14 bases between them. In nucleotides, the CDR3 is TGCGCCAGCAGCTCGGGACAACCACTTAGCACAGATACGCAGTATTTT. Amino acids: CASSSGQPLSTDTQYF. Full variable domain (outside the CDR3, taken from reference TRBV5-1 and TRBJ2-3): KAGVTQTPRYLIKTRGQQVTLSCSPISGHRSVSWYQQTPGQGLQFLFEYFSETQRNKGNFPGRFSGRQFSNSRSEMNVSTLELGDSALYLCASSSGQPLSTDTQYFGPGTRLTVL.

Comment on this clone: At one of its ends the junction is not consistent with the germline gene, which may arise from a read error. The V gene is TRBV5-1, the J gene TRBJ2-5; weak D call: TRBD2 (5 bases). The CDR3 extends over 13 amino acids. The germline gives CDR1 SGHRS, CDR2 YFSETQ. The CDR3 sequence: CASSLGVEESQYF. CDR3 nucleotides: TGCGCCAGCAGCTTGGGGGTGGAGGAGAGCCAGTACTTC.

V gene TRBV9 combines with J gene TRBJ2-3; weak D call: TRBD2 (5 bases). The CDR3 extends over 14 amino acids. V shed 0 bases and J shed 2 bases, with 7 bases lying between them. Germline CDR1 reads SGDLS; CDR2 reads YYNGEE. CDR3 region: CASSVERDTDTQYF. Here the CDR3 DNA reads TGTGCCAGCAGCGTAGAACGGGACACAGATACGCAGTATTTT.

The rearrangement uses TRBV6-1 and TRBJ1-1; 9 bases match TRBD1. Trimming took 4 bases from V and 1 from J; bases not matched to a gene: 7. CDR1 is MNHNS and CDR2 is SASEGT in the germline V gene. This CDR3 contains 16 residues. This CDR3 is CASSGRPGQGNTEAFF. CDR3 sequence (DNA): TGTGCCAGCAGTGGACGGCCGGGACAGGGGAACACTGAAGCTTTCTTT.

The chain is built from TRBV7-8 and TRBJ2-2; D might be TRBD1 (6 bases). The CDR3 is 15 amino acids. Germline V gene sequence: CDR1 SGHVS, CDR2 FQNEAQ. V was shortened by 4 bases and J by 3 bases, with 12 bases between the two germline ends. Written as DNA, the CDR3 is TGTGCCAGCAGCTCACGGACAGAATACACCGGGGAGCTGTTTTTT. Protein: CASSSRTEYTGELFF.

The V call is TRBV6-4, the J call TRBJ1-2; 12 nucleotides line up with TRBD1. Germline lookup yields CDR1 MRHNA and CDR2 SNTAGT. The trim removed 6 bases at V and 8 bases at J, leaving 4 bases unmatched. The CDR3 covers 13 residues. CDR3 in DNA: TGTGCCAGCAGGGGGACAGGGGGCCACGGCTACACCTTC. It is translated as CASRGTGGHGYTF.

The sample holds one count of this clone. The CDR3, as DNA: TGCAGCGTTGAATTAAACCACAGGGGCCAGACTGAGGGGGGCTACACCTTC. Translated: CSVELNHRGQTEGGYTF. The chain carries TRBV29-1 and TRBJ1-2; TRBD1 aligns across 7 bases. Germline values: CDR1 SQVTM, CDR2 ANQGSEA. The CDR3 runs to 17 residues. The junction had 20 bases not matched to a gene; V was cut back by 2 bases and J by 8 bases.

The CDR3 DNA reads TGTGCCAGCTACCAGACAGCTTACTATGGCTACACCTTC. Translated: CASYQTAYYGYTF. The rearrangement uses TRBV2 and TRBJ1-2; TRBD1 is a possible D gene (5 bases). CDR1 SNHLY and CDR2 FYNNEI come from the germline V gene. CDR3 length: 13 residues. V was trimmed by 8 bases and J by 3 bases, leaving 13 bases between them.

This chain joins TRBV18 and TRBJ2-7; maybe TRBD2 (6 bases). The V end lost 5 bases, the J end lost 1 base, and 18 bases lay between the germline ends. Germline V gene data show CDR1 as KGHSH and CDR2 as LQKENI. There are 16 residues in the CDR3. The CDR3 here is CASSSSRGGLSYEQYF. As DNA, the CDR3 is TGTGCCAGCTCATCATCCCGCGGAGGGTTGTCCTACGAGCAGTACTTC.

V is TRBV11-1 and J is TRBJ1-1; 11 bases fit TRBD1. This CDR3 region has 16 residues. Germline CDR1 and CDR2: SGHAT and FQDESV (reference sequence). J gave up 6 bases and V 1 base, and 7 bases lay outside the gene matches. The CDR3 loop reads CASSLGTGTGGSEAFF. CDR3 bases: TGTGCCAGCAGCTTAGGGACCGGGACAGGGGGTTCTGAAGCTTTCTTT.

The V gene is TRBV5-1, the J gene TRBJ2-5, with TRBD1 matching 7 bases. The ends lost 3 bases at V and 4 bases at J; junction bases unmatched: 6. Germline CDR1 reads SGHRS; CDR2 reads YFSETQ. This CDR3 comprises 14 residues. As DNA, the CDR3 is TGCGCCAGCAGCTCTGGGACAGCAGTAGAGACCCAGTACTTC. Its translation is CASSSGTAVETQYF. Full variable domain (missing parts from reference TRBV5-1 and TRBJ2-5): KAGVTQTPRYLIKTRGQQVTLSCSPISGHRSVSWYQQTPGQGLQFLFEYFSETQRNKGNFPGRFSGRQFSNSRSEMNVSTLELGDSALYLCASSSGTAVETQYFGPGTRLLVL.

This chain connects TRBV30 to TRBJ2-5; no reliable D call. Germline assignment: CDR1 GTSNPN and CDR2 SVGIG (reference sequence). The V gene lost 1 base and the J gene lost 7 bases, with 10 bases spanning the gap. The CDR3 loop spans 12 amino acids. In nucleotides, the CDR3 is TGTGCCTGGAGTGCGGGTCCCGTGACCCAGTACTTC. Protein: CAWSAGPVTQYF.

The chain uses TRBV2 and TRBJ1-2; maybe TRBD1 (6 bases). The CDR3 extends over 12 amino acids. Germline V gives CDR1 SNHLY, CDR2 FYNNEI. The ends were cut back, 4 bases at V and 7 bases at J, with 10 bases in the middle. In DNA form, the CDR3 reads TGTGCCAGCAGTGTCAGGGGCTCTGGCTACACCTTC. Its translation is CASSVRGSGYTF.

On this clone itself: The sample carries other DNA sequences with the same CDR3. The rearrangement joins TRBV7-9 to TRBJ2-1, with 7 bases identical to TRBD1. The J segment lost 3 bases and the V segment lost 3 bases, leaving 2 bases of the junction unmatched. CDR3 length: 14 amino acids. CDR1 SEHNR and CDR2 FQNEAQ come from the germline V gene (reference sequence). The CDR3 coding sequence is TGTGCCAGCAGCTTGTCAGGGGGCTACAATGAGCAGTTCTTC. Its translation: CASSLSGGYNEQFF.

The chain has TRBV19 and TRBJ2-5; 9 bases line up with TRBD1. Germline CDR1 LNHDA, CDR2 SQIVND (reference sequence). V gave up 5 bases and J gave up 4 bases; unmatched junction bases: 11. The length of the CDR3 is 16 residues. This CDR3 reads CASSATFTGGIETQYF. The CDR3 DNA reads TGTGCCAGTAGTGCCACATTCACAGGGGGCATAGAGACCCAGTACTTC.

The chain recombines TRBV5-6 with TRBJ2-1; 10 bases line up with TRBD1. The germline V gene encodes CDR1 SGHDT and CDR2 YYEEEE. The CDR3 is 15 residues long. Trimming cost V 3 bases and J 5 bases; bases outside gene matches: 5. CDR3 loop: CASSSDRGLNNEQFF. The CDR3 nucleotides are TGTGCCAGCAGCTCCGACAGGGGGCTAAACAATGAGCAGTTCTTC. The whole variable domain, filled in from reference TRBV5-6 and TRBJ2-1, reads DAGVTQSPTHLIKTRGQQVTLRCSPKSGHDTVSWYQQALGQGPQFIFQYYEEEERQRGNFPDRFSGHQFPNYSSELNVNALLLGDSALYLCASSSDRGLNNEQFFGPGTRLTVL.

The genes are TRBV24-1 and TRBJ2-1; TRBD1 matches at 8 bases. V lost 4 bases to trimming and J lost 6 bases; unmatched junction nucleotides: 10. Germline assignment: CDR1 KGHDR and CDR2 SFDVKD. The CDR3 totals 16 residues. CDR3 protein: CATSDPTGGPGNEQFF. The DNA for the CDR3 is TGTGCCACCAGTGACCCTACAGGGGGGCCGGGCAATGAGCAGTTCTTC.

This chain uses TRBV19 with TRBJ1-2, with 8 bases fitting TRBD1. J lost 2 bases, V lost 6 bases, and 2 bases had no gene match. The length of the CDR3 is 13 residues. CDR1 is LNHDA and CDR2 is SQIVND in the germline V gene (reference sequence). CDR3 sequence: CASRRQGNYGYTF. For the CDR3, the DNA is TGTGCCAGTAGACGACAGGGGAACTATGGCTACACCTTC.

This chain links TRBV4-3 with TRBJ2-3; 12 bases align to TRBD2. Germline-derived CDR1 and CDR2 are LGHNA and YSLEER. The CDR3 length is 17 residues. V dropped 1 base and J dropped 5; count of bases not matched to a gene: 7. CDR3 protein: CASSQGLAGGEVDTQYF. CDR3 nucleotide sequence: TGCGCCAGCAGCCAAGGGCTAGCGGGGGGGGAGGTAGATACGCAGTATTTT.

A word on this clone: The same CDR3 also results from other DNA sequences found in this sample. The rearrangement uses TRBV7-9 and TRBJ2-7, with D unresolved. The CDR3 is 11 amino acids. The germline V gene encodes CDR1 SEHNR and CDR2 FQNEAQ (reference sequence). Deletions cut 5 bases from V and 0 bases from J, with 2 bases between. CDR3 residues: CASSLSYEQYF. DNA of the CDR3: TGTGCCAGCAGCCTCTCCTACGAGCAGTACTTC.